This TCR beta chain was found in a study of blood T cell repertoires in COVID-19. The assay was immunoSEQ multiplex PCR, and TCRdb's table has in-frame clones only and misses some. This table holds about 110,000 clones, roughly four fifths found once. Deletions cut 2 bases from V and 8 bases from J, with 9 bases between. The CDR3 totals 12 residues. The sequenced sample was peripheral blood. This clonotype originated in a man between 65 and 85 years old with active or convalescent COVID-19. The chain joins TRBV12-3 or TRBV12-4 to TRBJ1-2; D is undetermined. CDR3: CASSLKGSGYTF. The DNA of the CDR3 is TGTGCCAGCAGTTTAAAAGGGAGCGGCTACACCTTC.